The rows below give T cell receptor beta chains drawn from one sample of a study of blood T cell repertoires in COVID-19. Clones were sequenced by immunoSEQ multiplex PCR, and TCRdb holds only the in-frame ones, with some missing. The sample records 98,000 or so clones, just over 70% being singletons. The sample comprised peripheral blood. These receptor sequences come from a middle-aged woman with acute or convalescent COVID-19. Both conserved end residues are part of each CDR3. Fields, in order: J gene, V gene, clone size, D gene, CDR3 DNA, CDR3 protein. D genes are given only for firm matches. Size is omitted from some rows. Given values are once, few, many or a class for expanded clones.

J gene: TRBJ1-6; V gene: TRBV6-5; clone size: .; D gene: .; CDR3 DNA: TGTGCCAGCATTACTGGTTTCAATTCACCCCTCCACTTT; CDR3 protein: CASITGFNSPLHF
J gene: TRBJ2-7; V gene: TRBV4-1; clone size: once; D gene: TRBD1; CDR3 DNA: TGCGCCAGCAGCTCAATCACCCGGGGACAGGGGAATGGTCAGTACTTC; CDR3 protein: CASSSITRGQGNGQYF
J gene: TRBJ1-2; V gene: TRBV24-1; clone size: .; D gene: .; CDR3 DNA: TGTGCCACCAGTGATGAGGCGGGATATGGCTACACCTTC; CDR3 protein: CATSDEAGYGYTF
J gene: TRBJ1-1; V gene: TRBV6-4; clone size: many; D gene: TRBD1; CDR3 DNA: TGTGCCAGCAGCCCGGACAGGGAGGCCACTGAAGCTTTCTTT; CDR3 protein: CASSPDREATEAFF
J gene: TRBJ2-2; V gene: TRBV6-2/TRBV6-3; clone size: .; D gene: TRBD1; CDR3 DNA: TGTGCCAGCAGCTCCGGGACAGAGAGCACCGGGGAGCTGTTTTTT; CDR3 protein: CASSSGTESTGELFF
J gene: TRBJ1-6; V gene: TRBV7-2; clone size: .; D gene: .; CDR3 DNA: TGTGCCAGCAGCTCCATCGTGGGCAATTCACCCCTCCACTTT; CDR3 protein: CASSSIVGNSPLHF
J gene: TRBJ2-2; V gene: TRBV7-9; clone size: .; D gene: .; CDR3 DNA: TGTGCCAGCCAAAGCAATTGGGAGGTGACCGGGGAGCTGTTTTTT; CDR3 protein: CASQSNWEVTGELFF
J gene: TRBJ2-1; V gene: TRBV19; clone size: few; D gene: TRBD1; CDR3 DNA: TGTGCCAGTAGGGGACAGGGACTGTCCAATGAGCAGTTCTTC; CDR3 protein: CASRGQGLSNEQFF
J gene: TRBJ1-6; V gene: TRBV6-1; clone size: few; D gene: .; CDR3 DNA: TGTGCCAGCAGTGAAGCAGGGGCGAACTCACCCCTCCACTTT; CDR3 protein: CASSEAGANSPLHF
J gene: TRBJ1-1; V gene: TRBV2; clone size: few; D gene: .; CDR3 DNA: TGTGCCAGCAGTGAACAGGGGAACACTGAAGCTTTCTTT; CDR3 protein: CASSEQGNTEAFF
J gene: TRBJ2-7; V gene: TRBV7-9; clone size: .; D gene: .; CDR3 DNA: TGTGCCAGCTCGGACGGAACAGGAGACATTTACGAGCAGTACTTC; CDR3 protein: CASSDGTGDIYEQYF
J gene: TRBJ2-7; V gene: TRBV2; clone size: .; D gene: TRBD2; CDR3 DNA: TGTGCCAGCAGGCCCTCGGCGGGGGGGACCTACGAGCAGTACTTC; CDR3 protein: CASRPSAGGTYEQYF
J gene: TRBJ2-7; V gene: TRBV5-1; clone size: .; D gene: TRBD1; CDR3 DNA: TGCGCCAGCAGCTCAAACAGGGGGACGGGCGAGCAGTACTTC; CDR3 protein: CASSSNRGTGEQYF
J gene: TRBJ2-3; V gene: TRBV4-3; clone size: .; D gene: .; CDR3 DNA: TGCGCCAGCAGCCAAGATGACAGGACAGATACGCAGTATTTT; CDR3 protein: CASSQDDRTDTQYF
J gene: TRBJ2-7; V gene: TRBV6-6; clone size: .; D gene: TRBD1; CDR3 DNA: TGTGCCAGCAGTTCGGGACAGGGGTACGAGCAGTACTTC; CDR3 protein: CASSSGQGYEQYF
J gene: TRBJ1-5; V gene: TRBV12-5; clone size: many; D gene: .; CDR3 DNA: TGTGCTAGTGGTTTGGTAAAACAGTTCATTTTCAACAATCAGCCCCAGCATTTT; CDR3 protein: CASGLVKQFIFNNQPQHF
J gene: TRBJ1-1; V gene: TRBV7-3; clone size: few; D gene: .; CDR3 DNA: TGTGCCAGCCGAAAAGGGGATTCGGACACTGAAGCTTTCTTT; CDR3 protein: CASRKGDSDTEAFF
J gene: TRBJ1-5; V gene: TRBV20-1; clone size: .; D gene: .; CDR3 DNA: TGCAGTGCTAGTTTCGGGGGTGATCAGCCCCAGCATTTT; CDR3 protein: CSASFGGDQPQHF
J gene: TRBJ2-1; V gene: TRBV29-1; clone size: .; D gene: TRBD1; CDR3 DNA: TGCAGCTCCGGGACAGGGGGCTACAATGAGCAGTTCTTC; CDR3 protein: CSSGTGGYNEQFF
J gene: TRBJ1-2; V gene: TRBV6-5; clone size: .; D gene: .; CDR3 DNA: TGTGCCAGCAGTCCCGAGGGGGAGAACTATGGCTACACCTTC; CDR3 protein: CASSPEGENYGYTF
J gene: TRBJ2-3; V gene: TRBV25-1; clone size: .; D gene: TRBD2; CDR3 DNA: TGTGCCAGCAGCGGGACTAGCGGGAGCACAGATACGCAGTATTTT; CDR3 protein: CASSGTSGSTDTQYF
J gene: TRBJ2-5; V gene: TRBV25-1; clone size: .; D gene: TRBD1; CDR3 DNA: TGTGCCAGCAGTGAGGGACAGGGCCAAGAGACCCAGTACTTC; CDR3 protein: CASSEGQGQETQYF
J gene: TRBJ2-3; V gene: TRBV9; clone size: .; D gene: .; CDR3 DNA: TGTGCCAGCAGCTTCCGACAGGCCCAAGATACGCAGTATTTT; CDR3 protein: CASSFRQAQDTQYF
J gene: TRBJ1-2; V gene: TRBV19; clone size: once; D gene: .; CDR3 DNA: TGTGCCAGTAGTACGCAGGGGTCTCTCTTCGGCTACACCTTC; CDR3 protein: CASSTQGSLFGYTF
J gene: TRBJ2-3; V gene: TRBV9; clone size: .; D gene: .; CDR3 DNA: TGTGCCAGCAGCGTAGTCAGGGATACGCAGTATTTT; CDR3 protein: CASSVVRDTQYF
J gene: TRBJ1-1; V gene: TRBV2; clone size: few; D gene: .; CDR3 DNA: TGTGCCAGCAGTGAACTTAGACTACCCGATGCTGAAGCTTTCTTT; CDR3 protein: CASSELRLPDAEAFF
J gene: TRBJ2-7; V gene: TRBV28; clone size: once; D gene: .; CDR3 DNA: TGTGCCAGCAGCCGACAGGGAGGCTACGAGCAGTACTTC; CDR3 protein: CASSRQGGYEQYF
J gene: TRBJ1-3; V gene: TRBV28; clone size: .; D gene: .; CDR3 DNA: TGTGCCAGCAGTTCGTTAGCAGGGCATCCTGGAAACACCATATATTTT; CDR3 protein: CASSSLAGHPGNTIYF
J gene: TRBJ2-7; V gene: TRBV4-1; clone size: .; D gene: .; CDR3 DNA: TGCGCCAGCAGCCCCCAACTAAGCTACGAGCAGTACTTC; CDR3 protein: CASSPQLSYEQYF
J gene: TRBJ1-2; V gene: TRBV28; clone size: .; D gene: .; CDR3 DNA: TGTGCCAGCAGTTCTACAGGCCTTAACTATGGCTACACCTTC; CDR3 protein: CASSSTGLNYGYTF
J gene: TRBJ2-5; V gene: TRBV28; clone size: once; D gene: TRBD2; CDR3 DNA: TGTGCCAGCAGTTCCGGGACGGCGGGGGGGCTCCAAGAGACCCAGTACTTC; CDR3 protein: CASSSGTAGGLQETQYF
J gene: TRBJ1-1; V gene: TRBV14; clone size: .; D gene: .; CDR3 DNA: TGTGCCAGCAGCCAAGAAAGCATTCCGAACACTGAAGCTTTCTTT; CDR3 protein: CASSQESIPNTEAFF
J gene: TRBJ2-2; V gene: TRBV28; clone size: .; D gene: TRBD2; CDR3 DNA: TGTGCCAGCAGGTTGACTAGCGGGGGGGCGAACACCGGGGAGCTGTTTTTT; CDR3 protein: CASRLTSGGANTGELFF
J gene: TRBJ2-5; V gene: TRBV5-1; clone size: .; D gene: TRBD2; CDR3 DNA: TGCGCCAGCAGCTTGGGAGGACTAGCGGGGGACCAAGAGACCCAGTACTTC; CDR3 protein: CASSLGGLAGDQETQYF
J gene: TRBJ2-2; V gene: TRBV5-1; clone size: .; D gene: .; CDR3 DNA: TGCGCCAGCAGCTTTCGGACAGACACCGGGGAGCTGTTTTTT; CDR3 protein: CASSFRTDTGELFF
J gene: TRBJ2-4; V gene: TRBV15; clone size: few; D gene: .; CDR3 DNA: TGTGCCACCAGCAGAGACGAAGGGGCTGCAACAAACATTCAGTACTTC; CDR3 protein: CATSRDEGAATNIQYF
J gene: TRBJ2-5; V gene: TRBV6-2/TRBV6-3; clone size: .; D gene: .; CDR3 DNA: TGTGCCAGCAGTTACACGATAGGGGGAGCCAAAGAGACCCAGTACTTC; CDR3 protein: CASSYTIGGAKETQYF
J gene: TRBJ2-1; V gene: TRBV2; clone size: .; D gene: TRBD1; CDR3 DNA: TGTGCCAGCACCGAATCCGGGACAGTAAACAATGAGCAGTTCTTC; CDR3 protein: CASTESGTVNNEQFF
J gene: TRBJ2-7; V gene: TRBV27; clone size: .; D gene: .; CDR3 DNA: TGTGCCAGCAGTTTAAACGGGGCAGGGGTTCTCTACGAGCAGTACTTC; CDR3 protein: CASSLNGAGVLYEQYF
J gene: TRBJ2-1; V gene: TRBV7-3; clone size: .; D gene: TRBD2; CDR3 DNA: TGTGCCAGCAGCCCAGCGGGGGGGGTTACTAATGAGCAGTTCTTC; CDR3 protein: CASSPAGGVTNEQFF
J gene: TRBJ2-7; V gene: TRBV9; clone size: .; D gene: .; CDR3 DNA: TGTGCCAGCAGCCGAGAGGGGGGAGGGAACTACGAGCAGTACTTC; CDR3 protein: CASSREGGGNYEQYF
J gene: TRBJ2-4; V gene: TRBV29-1; clone size: few; D gene: .; CDR3 DNA: TGCAGCGTTGTAAGCTTCTGGATTCAGTACTTC; CDR3 protein: CSVVSFWIQYF
J gene: TRBJ1-2; V gene: TRBV18; clone size: .; D gene: .; CDR3 DNA: TGTGCCAGCTCACGGGACACCCTAAAGGGCTACACCTTC; CDR3 protein: CASSRDTLKGYTF
J gene: TRBJ1-3; V gene: TRBV18; clone size: once; D gene: TRBD1; CDR3 DNA: TGTGCCAGCTCACCACAGGGGGCGCAGAACACCATATATTTT; CDR3 protein: CASSPQGAQNTIYF
J gene: TRBJ2-3; V gene: TRBV5-5; clone size: few; D gene: TRBD2; CDR3 DNA: TGTGCCAGCAGCTTGGAGCGGGGAACTTTCACAGATACGCAGTATTTT; CDR3 protein: CASSLERGTFTDTQYF
J gene: TRBJ1-5; V gene: TRBV12-3/TRBV12-4; clone size: few; D gene: TRBD1; CDR3 DNA: TGTGCCAGCAGCAAGACAGGGTCCAAGCATTTT; CDR3 protein: CASSKTGSKHF
J gene: TRBJ1-3; V gene: TRBV3-1/TRBV3-2; clone size: few; D gene: .; CDR3 DNA: TGTGCCAGCAGCCAAGACGTCAGCTCTGGAAACACCATATATTTT; CDR3 protein: CASSQDVSSGNTIYF
J gene: TRBJ1-4; V gene: TRBV18; clone size: few; D gene: .; CDR3 DNA: TGTGCCAGCTCAGAAAACGAAGGGGGTAATGAAAAACTGTTTTTT; CDR3 protein: CASSENEGGNEKLFF
J gene: TRBJ2-5; V gene: TRBV6-5; clone size: few; D gene: .; CDR3 DNA: TGTGCCAGCAAAGACCCTCCGGGACATGGGGAGACCCAGTACTTC; CDR3 protein: CASKDPPGHGETQYF
J gene: TRBJ1-5; V gene: TRBV19; clone size: few; D gene: .; CDR3 DNA: TGTGCCAGTAGTATCTCGTCGTCTCCGAGCAATCAGCCCCAGCATTTT; CDR3 protein: CASSISSSPSNQPQHF
J gene: TRBJ2-5; V gene: TRBV4-1; clone size: .; D gene: .; CDR3 DNA: TGCGCCAGCAGCCAAGGGTGGCAGGGCTTTGGGGAGACCCAGTACTTC; CDR3 protein: CASSQGWQGFGETQYF
J gene: TRBJ2-1; V gene: TRBV6-2/TRBV6-3; clone size: .; D gene: TRBD2; CDR3 DNA: TGTGCCAGCAGTTACCCTAGCGGGGGGAACAATGAGCAGTTCTTC; CDR3 protein: CASSYPSGGNNEQFF
J gene: TRBJ2-2; V gene: TRBV5-5; clone size: once; D gene: .; CDR3 DNA: TGTGCCACAGCTTGGATAGCGGCGAGCACCGGGGAGCTGTTTTTT; CDR3 protein: CATAWIAASTGELFF
J gene: TRBJ1-6; V gene: TRBV20-1; clone size: .; D gene: .; CDR3 DNA: TGCAGTGCTAATGACAGAAGCTCCTATAATTCACCCCTCCACTTT; CDR3 protein: CSANDRSSYNSPLHF
J gene: TRBJ1-1; V gene: TRBV4-1; clone size: .; D gene: .; CDR3 DNA: TGCGCCAGCAGCCAAGATCACGGGGGATTGACTGAAGCTTTCTTT; CDR3 protein: CASSQDHGGLTEAFF
J gene: TRBJ2-3; V gene: TRBV28; clone size: .; D gene: TRBD2; CDR3 DNA: TGTGCCAGCAGCATCGGGGGGACAGATACGCAGTATTTT; CDR3 protein: CASSIGGTDTQYF
J gene: TRBJ1-3; V gene: TRBV5-5; clone size: .; D gene: .; CDR3 DNA: TGTGCCAGCAGCTCCTTTGACAGGCAGTCTGGAAACACCATATATTTT; CDR3 protein: CASSSFDRQSGNTIYF
J gene: TRBJ2-2; V gene: TRBV5-1; clone size: .; D gene: .; CDR3 DNA: TGCGCCAGCAGCGCAGGTGGGAGCACCGGGGAGCTGTTTTTT; CDR3 protein: CASSAGGSTGELFF